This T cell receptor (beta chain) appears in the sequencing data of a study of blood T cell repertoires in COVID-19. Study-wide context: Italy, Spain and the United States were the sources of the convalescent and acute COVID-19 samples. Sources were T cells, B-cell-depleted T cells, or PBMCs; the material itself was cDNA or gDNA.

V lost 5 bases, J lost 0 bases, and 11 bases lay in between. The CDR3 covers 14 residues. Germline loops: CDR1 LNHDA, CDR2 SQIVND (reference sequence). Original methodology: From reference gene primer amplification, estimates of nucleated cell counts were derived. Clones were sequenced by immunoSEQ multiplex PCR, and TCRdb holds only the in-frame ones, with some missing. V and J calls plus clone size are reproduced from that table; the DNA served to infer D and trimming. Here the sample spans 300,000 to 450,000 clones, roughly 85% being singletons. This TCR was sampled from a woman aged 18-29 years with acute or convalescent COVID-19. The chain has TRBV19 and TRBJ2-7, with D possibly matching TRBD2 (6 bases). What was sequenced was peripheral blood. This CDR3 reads CASSGAGTSYEQYF. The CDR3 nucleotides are TGTGCCAGTAGTGGAGCGGGTACCTCCTACGAGCAGTACTTC. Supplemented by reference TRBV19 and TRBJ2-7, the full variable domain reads DGGITQSPKYLFRKEGQNVTLSCEQNLNHDAMYWYRQDPGQGLRLIYYSQIVNDFQKGDIAEGYSVSREKKESFPLTVTSAQKNPTAFYLCASSGAGTSYEQYFGPGTRLTVT.